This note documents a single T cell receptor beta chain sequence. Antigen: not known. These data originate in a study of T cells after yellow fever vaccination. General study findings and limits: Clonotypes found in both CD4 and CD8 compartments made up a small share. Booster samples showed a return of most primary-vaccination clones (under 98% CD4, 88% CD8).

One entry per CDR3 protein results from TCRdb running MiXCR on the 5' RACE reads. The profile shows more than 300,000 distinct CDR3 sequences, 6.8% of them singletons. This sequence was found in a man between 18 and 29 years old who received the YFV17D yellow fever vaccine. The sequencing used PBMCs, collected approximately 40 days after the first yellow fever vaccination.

Here the CDR3 reads CASSRWTGESYNEQFF. The DNA of the CDR3 is TGCGCCAGCAGCCGATGGACAGGGGAGTCCTACAATGAGCAGTTCTTC. V gene TRBV4-1 combines with J gene TRBJ2-1; 9 nucleotides match TRBD1. The junction had 5 bases not matched to a gene; V was cut back by 4 bases and J by 1 base. Looked up from germline, CDR1 is MGHRA and CDR2 is YSYEKL. This CDR3 is built from 16 residues.